This TCR beta chain was observed in a study of T cell repertoires in cytomegalovirus infection. Study-level background: Public TCR beta signatures provided an indication of both CMV infection and a matching HLA type.

Study-level points and caveats: Summed public TCR beta family frequency identified CMV carriers bearing the relevant HLA.

TCRdb re-called the reads through MiXCR, storing one row per CDR3 protein. The sample lists a few hundred thousand distinct CDR3 sequences, roughly 43% occurring once. The CDR3 covers 16 residues. CDR1 and CDR2 (germline): SGHTA, FQGNSA. V was pared by 5 bases and J by 0 bases, with 14 bases between. This clonotype was detected only a few times. Its antigen is unknown. The receptor was isolated from a human donor in good health (CMV status not recorded). Some clones in this sample may be carry-over from other donors' samples. The genes are TRBV7-2 and TRBJ1-5; D possibly corresponds to TRBD1 (6 bases). The specimen comprised cultured PBMCs, sampled from culture after CMV antigen stimulation. The CDR3 sequence: CASSTHGGPSNQPQHF. The CDR3 DNA reads TGTGCCAGCAGCACACACGGGGGGCCTAGCAATCAGCCCCAGCATTTT.